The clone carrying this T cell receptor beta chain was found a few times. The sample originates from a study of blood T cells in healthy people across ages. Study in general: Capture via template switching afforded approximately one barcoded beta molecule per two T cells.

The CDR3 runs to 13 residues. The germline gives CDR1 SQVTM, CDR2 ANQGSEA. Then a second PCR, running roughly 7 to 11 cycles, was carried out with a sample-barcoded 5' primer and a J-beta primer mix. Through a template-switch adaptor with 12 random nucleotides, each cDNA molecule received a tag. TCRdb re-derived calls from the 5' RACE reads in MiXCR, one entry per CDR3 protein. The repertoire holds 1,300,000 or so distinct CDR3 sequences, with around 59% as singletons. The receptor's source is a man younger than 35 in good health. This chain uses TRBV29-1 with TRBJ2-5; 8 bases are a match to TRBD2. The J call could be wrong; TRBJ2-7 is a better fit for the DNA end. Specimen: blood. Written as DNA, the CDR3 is TGCAGCGTTGTGGGGGATAGCGGGGACGAGCAGTACTTC. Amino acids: CSVVGDSGDEQYF.